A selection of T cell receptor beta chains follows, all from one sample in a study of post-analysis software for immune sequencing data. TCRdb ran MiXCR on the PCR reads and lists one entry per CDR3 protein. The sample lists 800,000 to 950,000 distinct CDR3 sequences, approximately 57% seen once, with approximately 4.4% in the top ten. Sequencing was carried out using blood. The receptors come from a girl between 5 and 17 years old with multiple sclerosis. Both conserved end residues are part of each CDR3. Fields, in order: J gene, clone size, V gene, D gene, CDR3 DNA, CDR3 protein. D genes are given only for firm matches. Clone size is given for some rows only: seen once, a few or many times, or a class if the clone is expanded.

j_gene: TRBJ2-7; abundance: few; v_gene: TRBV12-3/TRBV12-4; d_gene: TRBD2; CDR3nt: TGTGCCAGCAGTTCTCACCTGGGCGGACTAGCCAGGTACGAGCAGTACTTC; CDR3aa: CASSSHLGGLARYEQYF
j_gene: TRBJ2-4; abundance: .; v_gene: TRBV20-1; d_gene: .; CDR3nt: TGCAGTGCTAGTCGCGAACTTGGGGAGCAGTACTTC; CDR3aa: CSASRELGEQYF
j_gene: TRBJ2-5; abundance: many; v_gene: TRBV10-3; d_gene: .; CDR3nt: TGTGCCATCAGTGGGCAGGGTGGGAGCCAAGAGACCCAGTACTTC; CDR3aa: CAISGQGGSQETQYF
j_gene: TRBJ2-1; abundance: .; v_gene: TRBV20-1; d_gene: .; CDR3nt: TGCAGTGCCAGGACACAGATCCAAGGCGATGAGCAGTTCTTC; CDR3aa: CSARTQIQGDEQFF
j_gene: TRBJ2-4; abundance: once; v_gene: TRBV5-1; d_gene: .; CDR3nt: TGCGCCAGCAGCTTGAATCCGATAATAGGGGACATTCAGTACTTC; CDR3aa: CASSLNPIIGDIQYF
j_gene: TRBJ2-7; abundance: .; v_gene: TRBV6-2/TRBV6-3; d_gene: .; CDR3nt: TGTGCCAGCAGTTCAAAGGGACACCAGGGCTCCTACGAGCAGTACTTC; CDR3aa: CASSSKGHQGSYEQYF
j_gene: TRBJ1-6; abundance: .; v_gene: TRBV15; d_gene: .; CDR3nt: TGTGCCACCAGCAGAGAGAGGACAGATAATTCACCCCTCCACTTT; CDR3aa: CATSRERTDNSPLHF
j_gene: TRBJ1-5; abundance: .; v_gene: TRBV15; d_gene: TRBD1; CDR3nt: TGTGCCACCAGCAGAGATCAGGGGGCGGTTTACAATCAGCCCCAGCATTTT; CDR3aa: CATSRDQGAVYNQPQHF
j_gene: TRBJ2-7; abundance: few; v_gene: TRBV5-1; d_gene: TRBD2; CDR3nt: TGCGCCAGCAGCTTGAACCCTAGCGGGGCCTACGAGCAGTACTTC; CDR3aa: CASSLNPSGAYEQYF
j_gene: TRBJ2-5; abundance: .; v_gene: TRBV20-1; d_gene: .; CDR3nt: TGCAGTGCTTGGGACCGGTGGACCCAGTACTTC; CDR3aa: CSAWDRWTQYF
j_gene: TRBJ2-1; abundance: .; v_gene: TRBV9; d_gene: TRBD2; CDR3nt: TGTGCCAGCAGCGTAGCTCCGACTAGCGGGGACGATGAGCAGTTCTTC; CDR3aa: CASSVAPTSGDDEQFF
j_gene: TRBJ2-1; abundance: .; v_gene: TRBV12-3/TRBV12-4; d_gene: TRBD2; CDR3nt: TGTGCCAGCACCTTTGCTAGCGGATACAATGAGCAGTTCTTC; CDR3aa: CASTFASGYNEQFF
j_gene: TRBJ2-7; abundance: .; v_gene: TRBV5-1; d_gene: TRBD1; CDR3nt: TGCGCCAGCAGCTACGGGACAGGGGTCTACGAGCAGTACTTC; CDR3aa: CASSYGTGVYEQYF
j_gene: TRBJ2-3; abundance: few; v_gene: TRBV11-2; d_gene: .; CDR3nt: TGTGCCAGCAGCCCCCCCGGGCCTAGCACAGATACGCAGTATTTT; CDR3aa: CASSPPGPSTDTQYF
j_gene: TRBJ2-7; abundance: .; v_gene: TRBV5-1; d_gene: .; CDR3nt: TGCGCCAGCAGCTTGGAAGGGCCCGGAAGGCGGAGGAACTCCTACGAGCAGTACTTC; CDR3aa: CASSLEGPGRRRNSYEQYF
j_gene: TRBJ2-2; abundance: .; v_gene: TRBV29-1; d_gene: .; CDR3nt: TGCAGCGTTGAAGCGGGGGTTATGGGACAGAACACCGGGGAGCTGTTTTTT; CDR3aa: CSVEAGVMGQNTGELFF
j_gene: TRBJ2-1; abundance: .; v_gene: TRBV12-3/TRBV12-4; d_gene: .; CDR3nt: TGTGCCAGCACCACATCGACATCCTACAATAAGCAGTTCTTC; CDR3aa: CASTTSTSYNKQFF
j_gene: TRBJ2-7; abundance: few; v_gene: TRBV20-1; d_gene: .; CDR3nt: TGCAGTACGGGTAGAGGGAACGAGCAGTACTTC; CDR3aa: CSTGRGNEQYF
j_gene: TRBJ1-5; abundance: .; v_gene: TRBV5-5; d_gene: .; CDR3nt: TGTGCCAGCAGCTTGGGTCTTCTCAATCAGCCCCAGCATTTT; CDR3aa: CASSLGLLNQPQHF
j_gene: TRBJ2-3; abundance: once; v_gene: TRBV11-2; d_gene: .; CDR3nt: TGTGCCAGCAGCACCTACGGAGATACGCAGTATTTT; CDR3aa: CASSTYGDTQYF
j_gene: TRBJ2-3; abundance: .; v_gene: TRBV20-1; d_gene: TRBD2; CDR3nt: TGCAGTGCTAGAGATCGGCGGGGGGGCTTGGGAGATACGCAGTATTTT; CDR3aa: CSARDRRGGLGDTQYF
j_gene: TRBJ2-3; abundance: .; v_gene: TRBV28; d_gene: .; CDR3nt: TGTGCCAGCAGTGATTCGAGAACGGATACGCAGTATTTT; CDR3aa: CASSDSRTDTQYF
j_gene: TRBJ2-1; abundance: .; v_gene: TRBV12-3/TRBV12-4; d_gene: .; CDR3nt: TGTGCCAGCAGTTCTCTGGTCGTCCAGGGCTCCTACAATGAGCAGTTCTTC; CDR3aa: CASSSLVVQGSYNEQFF
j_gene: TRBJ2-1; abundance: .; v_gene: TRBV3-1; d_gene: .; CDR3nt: TGTGCCAGCAGCCAAGCGGTGGAGGGAAATGAGCAGTTCTTC; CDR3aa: CASSQAVEGNEQFF
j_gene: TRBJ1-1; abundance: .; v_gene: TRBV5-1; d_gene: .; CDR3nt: TGCGCCAGCAGCTTCGGATGGGGAGCTTTCTTT; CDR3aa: CASSFGWGAFF
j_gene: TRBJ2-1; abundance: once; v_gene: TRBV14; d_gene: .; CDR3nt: TGTGCCAGCAGCCAAGTCCCTAGTGTGGACCAGTTCTTC; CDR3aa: CASSQVPSVDQFF
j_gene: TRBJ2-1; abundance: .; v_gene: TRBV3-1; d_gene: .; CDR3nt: TGTGCCACTAAGGACTACAGGAATGAGCAGTTCTTC; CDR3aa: CATKDYRNEQFF
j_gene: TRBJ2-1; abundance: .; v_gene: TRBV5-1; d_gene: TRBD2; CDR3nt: TGCGCCAGCAGCTTGGGACTAGCGGGGGGGCTGTGGGGGAATGAGCAGTTCTTC; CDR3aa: CASSLGLAGGLWGNEQFF
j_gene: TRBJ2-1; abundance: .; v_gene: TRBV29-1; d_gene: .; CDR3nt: TGCAGCGTTGGTTCTACCCGCTTGTCAGAGCAGTTCTTC; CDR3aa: CSVGSTRLSEQFF
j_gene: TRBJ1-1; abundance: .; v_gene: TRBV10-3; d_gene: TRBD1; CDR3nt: TGTGCCATCAGGGCCGGGACAGGGGTTATCACTGAAGCTTTCTTT; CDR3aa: CAIRAGTGVITEAFF
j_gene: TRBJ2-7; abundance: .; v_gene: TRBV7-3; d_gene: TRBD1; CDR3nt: TGTGCCAGCAGCTCAGCATCAGGTGCAGGGGGCTACGAGCAGTACTTC; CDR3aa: CASSSASGAGGYEQYF
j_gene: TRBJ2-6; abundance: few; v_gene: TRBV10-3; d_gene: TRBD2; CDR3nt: TGTGCCATCAACCCCGGGGGGGTCTCTGGGGCCAACGTCCTGACTTTC; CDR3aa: CAINPGGVSGANVLTF
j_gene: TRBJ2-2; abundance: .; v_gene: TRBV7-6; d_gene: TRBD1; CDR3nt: TGTGCCAGCAGCTTAGGTGTCCCCCGGACAGGGGGCCTCACCGGGGAGCTGTTTTTT; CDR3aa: CASSLGVPRTGGLTGELFF
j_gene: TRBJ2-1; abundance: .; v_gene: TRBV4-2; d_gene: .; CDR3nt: TGTGCCAGCAGCCAGAGGAGGCCGGGGGATGAGCAGTTCTTC; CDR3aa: CASSQRRPGDEQFF
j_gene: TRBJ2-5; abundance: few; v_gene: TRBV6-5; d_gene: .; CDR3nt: TGTGCCAGCAGTAAGTCTCTAGCGCAAGTCGAAGAGACCCAGTACTTC; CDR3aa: CASSKSLAQVEETQYF
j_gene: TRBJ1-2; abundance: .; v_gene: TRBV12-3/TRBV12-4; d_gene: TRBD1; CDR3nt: TGCGCCAGCAGTCGCGGACAGGGGGCTGTTGGCTACACCTTC; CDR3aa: CASSRGQGAVGYTF
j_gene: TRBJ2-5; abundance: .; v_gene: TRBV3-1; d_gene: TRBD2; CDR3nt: TGTGCCAGCAGCTCCTTGGCTAGCGGGAGCGGTGGGGAGCAAGAGACCCAGTACTTC; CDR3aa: CASSSLASGSGGEQETQYF
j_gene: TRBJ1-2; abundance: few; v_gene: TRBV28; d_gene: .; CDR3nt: TGTGCCAGCACCGTACACGGATACTATGGCTACACCTTC; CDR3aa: CASTVHGYYGYTF
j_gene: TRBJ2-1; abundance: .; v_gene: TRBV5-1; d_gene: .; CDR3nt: TGCGCCAGCAGCCCGAGAGGGACGGGGAAGAATGAGCAGTTCTTC; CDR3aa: CASSPRGTGKNEQFF
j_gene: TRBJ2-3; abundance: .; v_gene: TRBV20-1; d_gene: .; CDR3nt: TGCAGTGCTAGTTGGGGTACGCAGTATTTT; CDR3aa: CSASWGTQYF
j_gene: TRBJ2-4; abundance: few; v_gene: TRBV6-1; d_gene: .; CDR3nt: TGTGCCAGCGGGAAGACAGGCCTAGCCAAAAACATTCAGTACTTC; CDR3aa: CASGKTGLAKNIQYF
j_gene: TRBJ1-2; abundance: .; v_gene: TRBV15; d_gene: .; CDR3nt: TGTGCCACCAGCAGAGTGGGGGCAGGAGGCTACACCTTC; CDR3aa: CATSRVGAGGYTF